Reported below is one TCR beta chain. As processed by the authors: It was from reference gene primer amplification that nucleated cell counts were estimated. Produced via immunoSEQ multiplex PCR; TCRdb's table is partial and in-frame only. V and J calls and clone size are copied from that table; D and trimming were computed from the DNA. The repertoire holds 55,000 to 70,000 clones, with under 80% as singletons. The data are from a study of blood T cell repertoires in COVID-19. Study context: Samples taken during acute and convalescent COVID-19 were collected in the United States, Italy and Spain. From T cells, B-cell-depleted T cells, or PBMCs came the material, which was cDNA or gDNA.

Unmatched junction bases numbered 12, after V lost 2 bases and J lost 0 bases. CDR1 SGHNT and CDR2 YYREEE come from the germline V gene (reference sequence). CDR3 length: 18 amino acids. Sequencing was performed on peripheral blood. The J gene is TRBJ1-2, the V gene TRBV5-4, with 8 bases fitting TRBD1. The clonotype was recovered from a human donor in a cohort sampled during active COVID-19. The CDR3 region has the DNA TGTGCCAGCAGCTTTCGGCAGGGGGCCGATATTCCTAACTATGGCTACACCTTC. Translation gives CASSFRQGADIPNYGYTF.